This T cell receptor beta chain is drawn from a study of T cell changes during pregnancy in multiple sclerosis. TCRdb's copy holds only in-frame clones and misses some; the assay was immunoSEQ multiplex PCR. The table records some 95,000 clones, around 92% of them present only once. The length of the CDR3 is 13 residues. Germline-derived CDR1 and CDR2 are SGDLS and YYNGEE. V was clipped by 0 bases and J by 6 bases, with 9 bases between them. This TCR came from a female donor with multiple sclerosis, enrolled in a pregnancy study. The chain combines TRBV9 with TRBJ1-1, with D possibly matching TRBD1 (5 bases). Sequencing was performed on peripheral blood, taken in the first trimester of pregnancy. The CDR3 sequence is CASSVGGDSEAFF. The CDR3 DNA reads TGTGCCAGCAGCGTAGGGGGGGACTCTGAAGCTTTCTTT.